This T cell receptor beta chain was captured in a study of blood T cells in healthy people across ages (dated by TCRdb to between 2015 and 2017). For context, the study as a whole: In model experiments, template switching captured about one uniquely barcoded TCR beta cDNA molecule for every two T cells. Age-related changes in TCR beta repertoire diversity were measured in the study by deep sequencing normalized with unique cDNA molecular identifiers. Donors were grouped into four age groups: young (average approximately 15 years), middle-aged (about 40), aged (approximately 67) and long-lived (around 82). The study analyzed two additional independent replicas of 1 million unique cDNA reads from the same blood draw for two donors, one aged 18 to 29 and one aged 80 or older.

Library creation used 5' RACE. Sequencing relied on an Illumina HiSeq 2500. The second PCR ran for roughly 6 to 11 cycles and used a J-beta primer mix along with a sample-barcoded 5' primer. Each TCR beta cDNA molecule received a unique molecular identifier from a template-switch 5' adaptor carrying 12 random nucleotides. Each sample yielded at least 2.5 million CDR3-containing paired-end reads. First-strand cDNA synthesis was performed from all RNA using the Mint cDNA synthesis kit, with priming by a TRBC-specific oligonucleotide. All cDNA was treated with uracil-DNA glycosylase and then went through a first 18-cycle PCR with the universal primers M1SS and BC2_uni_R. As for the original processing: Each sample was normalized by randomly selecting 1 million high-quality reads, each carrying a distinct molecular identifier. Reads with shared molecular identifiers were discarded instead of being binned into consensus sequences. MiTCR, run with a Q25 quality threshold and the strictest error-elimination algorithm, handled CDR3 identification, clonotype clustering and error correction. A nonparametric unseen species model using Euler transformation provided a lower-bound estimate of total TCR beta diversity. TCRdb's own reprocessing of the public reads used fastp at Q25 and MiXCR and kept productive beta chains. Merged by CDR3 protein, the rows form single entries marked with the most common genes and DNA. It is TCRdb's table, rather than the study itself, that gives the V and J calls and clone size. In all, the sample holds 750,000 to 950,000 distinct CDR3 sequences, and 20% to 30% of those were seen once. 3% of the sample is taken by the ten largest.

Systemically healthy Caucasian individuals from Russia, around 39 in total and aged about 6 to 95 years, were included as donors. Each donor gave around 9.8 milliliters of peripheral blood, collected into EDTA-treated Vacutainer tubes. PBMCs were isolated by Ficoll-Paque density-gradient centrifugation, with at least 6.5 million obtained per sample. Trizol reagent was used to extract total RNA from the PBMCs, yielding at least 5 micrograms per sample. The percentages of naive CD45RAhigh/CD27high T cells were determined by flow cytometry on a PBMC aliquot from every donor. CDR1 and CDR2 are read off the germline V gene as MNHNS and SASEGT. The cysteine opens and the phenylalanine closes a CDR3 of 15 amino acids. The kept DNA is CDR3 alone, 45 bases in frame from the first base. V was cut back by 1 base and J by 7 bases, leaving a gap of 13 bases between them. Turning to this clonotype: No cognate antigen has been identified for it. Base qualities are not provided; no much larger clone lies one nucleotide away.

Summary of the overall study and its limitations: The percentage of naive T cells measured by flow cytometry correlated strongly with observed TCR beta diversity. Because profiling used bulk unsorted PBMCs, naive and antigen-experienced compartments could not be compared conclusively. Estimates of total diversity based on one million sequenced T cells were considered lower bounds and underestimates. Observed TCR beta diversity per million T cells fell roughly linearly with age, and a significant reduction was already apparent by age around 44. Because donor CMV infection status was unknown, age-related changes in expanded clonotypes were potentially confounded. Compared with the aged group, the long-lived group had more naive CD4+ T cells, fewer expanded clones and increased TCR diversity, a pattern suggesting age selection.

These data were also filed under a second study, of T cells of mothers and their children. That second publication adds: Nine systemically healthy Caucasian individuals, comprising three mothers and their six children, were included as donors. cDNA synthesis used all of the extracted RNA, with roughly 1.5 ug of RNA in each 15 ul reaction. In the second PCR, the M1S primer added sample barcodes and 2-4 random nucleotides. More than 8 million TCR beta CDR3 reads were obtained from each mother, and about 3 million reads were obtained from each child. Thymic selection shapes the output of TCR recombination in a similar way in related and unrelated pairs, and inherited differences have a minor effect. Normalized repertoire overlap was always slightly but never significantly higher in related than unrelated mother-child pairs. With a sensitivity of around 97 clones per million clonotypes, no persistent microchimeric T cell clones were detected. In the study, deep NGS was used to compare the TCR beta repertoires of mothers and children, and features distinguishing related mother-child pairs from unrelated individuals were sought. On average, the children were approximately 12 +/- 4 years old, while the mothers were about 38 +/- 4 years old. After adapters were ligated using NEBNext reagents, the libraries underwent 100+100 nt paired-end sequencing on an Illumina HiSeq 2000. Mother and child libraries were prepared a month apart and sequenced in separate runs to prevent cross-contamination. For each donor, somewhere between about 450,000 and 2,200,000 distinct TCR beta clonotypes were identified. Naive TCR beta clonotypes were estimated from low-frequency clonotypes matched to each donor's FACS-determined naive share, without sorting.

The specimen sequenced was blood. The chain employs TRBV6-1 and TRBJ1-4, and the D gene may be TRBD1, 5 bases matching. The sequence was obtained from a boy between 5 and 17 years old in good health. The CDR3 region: CASSEGRGYGEKLFF. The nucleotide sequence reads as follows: TGTGCCAGCAGTGAAGGACGGGGGTATGGTGAAAAACTGTTTTTT.